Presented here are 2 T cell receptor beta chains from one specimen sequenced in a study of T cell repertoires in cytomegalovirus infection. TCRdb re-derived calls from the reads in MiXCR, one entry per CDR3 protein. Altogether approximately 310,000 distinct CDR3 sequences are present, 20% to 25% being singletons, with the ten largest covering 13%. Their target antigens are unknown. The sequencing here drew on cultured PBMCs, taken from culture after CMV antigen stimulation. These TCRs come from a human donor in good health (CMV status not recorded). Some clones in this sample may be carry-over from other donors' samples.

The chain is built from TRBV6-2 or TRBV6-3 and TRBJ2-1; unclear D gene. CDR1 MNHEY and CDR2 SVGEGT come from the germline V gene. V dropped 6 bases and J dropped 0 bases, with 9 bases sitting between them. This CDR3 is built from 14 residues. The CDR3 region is CASRDFRSYNEQFF. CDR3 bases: TGTGCCAGCAGAGACTTTCGCTCCTACAATGAGCAGTTCTTC.

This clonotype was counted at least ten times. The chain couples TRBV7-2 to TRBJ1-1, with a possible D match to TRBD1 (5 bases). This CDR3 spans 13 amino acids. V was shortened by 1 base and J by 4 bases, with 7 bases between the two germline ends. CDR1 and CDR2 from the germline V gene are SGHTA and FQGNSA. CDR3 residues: CASSLGGGTEAFF. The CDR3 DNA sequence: TGTGCCAGCAGCTTAGGGGGGGGCACTGAAGCTTTCTTT.